This T cell receptor (beta chain) derives from a study of T cells in Graves' hyperthyroidism and ophthalmopathy. Overall study results and limits: The model identified upcoming ophthalmopathy a median approximately six months ahead of onset.

The investigators amplified TCR beta CDR3 regions from RNA transcripts. When the TCR CDR3 underwent first-round RT-PCR, the HTBI primer set was used. TCRdb called the multiplex PCR reads again in MiXCR, with one record for every CDR3 protein. The sample has 400,000 to 550,000 distinct CDR3 sequences; roughly 14% are singletons. In this sample, this clonotype turned up a few times. Its antigen is still unknown. Diagnostic assessment was based on clinical symptoms, serum thyroxine and TRAb, thyroid ultrasound and orbital computed tomography. The CDR3 has 14 residues. Trimming cost V 7 bases and J 6 bases, with 18 bases left between them. CDR1 and CDR2 (germline): MDHEN, SYDVKM.

The rearrangement joins TRBV28 to TRBJ1-1, with D maybe TRBD1 (6 bases). Sequenced sample: blood. This sequence was found in a young woman with Graves' hyperthyroidism. Here the CDR3 reads CASTPGDKDAEAFF. The CDR3 region has the DNA TGTGCCAGCACCCCCGGGGACAAGGACGCTGAAGCTTTCTTT.